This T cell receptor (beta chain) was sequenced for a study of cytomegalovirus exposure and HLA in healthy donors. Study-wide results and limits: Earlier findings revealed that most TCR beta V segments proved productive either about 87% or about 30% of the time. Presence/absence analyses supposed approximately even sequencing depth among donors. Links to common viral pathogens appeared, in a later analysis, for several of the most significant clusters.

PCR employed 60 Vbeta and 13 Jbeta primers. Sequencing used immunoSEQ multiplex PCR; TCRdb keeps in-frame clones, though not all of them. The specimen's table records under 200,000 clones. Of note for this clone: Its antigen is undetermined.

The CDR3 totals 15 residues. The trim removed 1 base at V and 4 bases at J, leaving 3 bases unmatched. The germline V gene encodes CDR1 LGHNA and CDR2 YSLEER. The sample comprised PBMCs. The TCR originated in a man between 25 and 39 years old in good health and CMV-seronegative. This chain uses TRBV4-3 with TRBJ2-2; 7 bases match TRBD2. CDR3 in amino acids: CASSQVGGFTGELFF. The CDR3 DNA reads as TGCGCCAGCAGCCAAGTCGGGGGGTTCACCGGGGAGCTGTTTTTT.